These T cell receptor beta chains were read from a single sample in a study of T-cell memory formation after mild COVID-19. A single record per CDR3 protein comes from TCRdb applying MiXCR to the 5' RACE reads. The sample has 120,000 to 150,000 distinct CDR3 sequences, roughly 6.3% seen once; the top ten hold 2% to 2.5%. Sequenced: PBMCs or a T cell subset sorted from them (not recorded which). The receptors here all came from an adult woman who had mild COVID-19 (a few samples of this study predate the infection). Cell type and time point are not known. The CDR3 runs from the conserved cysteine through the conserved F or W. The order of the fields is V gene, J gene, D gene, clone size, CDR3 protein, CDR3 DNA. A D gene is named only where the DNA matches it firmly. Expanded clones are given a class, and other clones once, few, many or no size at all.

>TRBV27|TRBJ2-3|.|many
CASKPVLADTQYF
TGTGCCAGCAAACCAGTCTTGGCAGATACGCAGTATTTT
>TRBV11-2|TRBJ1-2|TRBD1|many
CASSLTTGTYGYTF
TGTGCCAGCAGCCTAACGACAGGGACCTATGGCTACACCTTC
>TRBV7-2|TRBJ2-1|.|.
CASSLVGTGYNEQFF
TGTGCCAGCAGCTTAGTGGGGACTGGATACAATGAGCAGTTCTTC
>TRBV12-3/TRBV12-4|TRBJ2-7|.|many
CASSLRGSLNEQYF
TGTGCCAGCAGTTTACGCGGAAGCCTAAACGAGCAGTACTTC
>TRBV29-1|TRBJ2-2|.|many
CSVDRQETGELFF
TGCAGCGTTGACAGACAGGAAACCGGGGAGCTGTTTTTT
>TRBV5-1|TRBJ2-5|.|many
CASRIGGGASYQETQYF
TGCGCCAGCAGAATTGGTGGGGGGGCTTCGTACCAAGAGACCCAGTACTTC
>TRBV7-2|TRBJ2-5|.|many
CASSTSSPAKYF
TGTGCCAGCAGCACATCTTCCCCCGCGAAGTACTTC
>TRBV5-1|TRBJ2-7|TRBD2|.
CASGVLAGGLYEQYF
TGCGCCAGCGGGGTGCTAGCGGGGGGGCTCTACGAGCAGTACTTC
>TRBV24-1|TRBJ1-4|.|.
CATRGTNEKLFF
TGTGCCACCAGGGGAACTAATGAAAAACTGTTTTTT
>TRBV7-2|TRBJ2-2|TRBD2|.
CASSSSGRVTGELFF
TGTGCCAGCAGCTCTAGCGGGAGGGTTACCGGGGAGCTGTTTTTT
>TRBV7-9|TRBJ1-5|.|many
CASSLGIQPQHF
TGTGCCAGCAGCTTAGGAATTCAGCCCCAGCATTTT
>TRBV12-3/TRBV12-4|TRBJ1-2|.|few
CASRITGIYGYTF
TGTGCCAGCCGAATCACTGGGATCTATGGCTACACCTTC
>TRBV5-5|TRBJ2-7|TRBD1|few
CASSRTGGAYEQYF
TGTGCCAGCAGCCGGACAGGGGGAGCTTACGAGCAGTACTTC
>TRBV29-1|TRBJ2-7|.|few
CSVKDSSYEQYF
TGCAGCGTGAAAGACAGTTCCTACGAGCAGTACTTC
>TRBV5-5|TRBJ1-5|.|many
CASSLVTGRQNQPQHF
TGTGCCAGCAGCTTGGTCACAGGGCGTCAAAATCAGCCCCAGCATTTT
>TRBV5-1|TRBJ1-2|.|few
CASSSSQGLGYGYTF
TGCGCCAGCAGCTCTTCCCAGGGGTTGGGCTATGGCTACACCTTC
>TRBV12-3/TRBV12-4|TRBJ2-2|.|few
CASSLSLANTGELFF
TGTGCCAGCAGTTTATCTCTAGCGAACACCGGGGAGCTGTTTTTT
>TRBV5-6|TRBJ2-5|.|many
CASSLLQDVGRRETQYF
TGTGCCAGCAGCTTGCTACAGGATGTTGGGAGACGGGAGACCCAGTACTTC
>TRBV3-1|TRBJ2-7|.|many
CASSLGGGGGTYEQYF
TGTGCCAGCAGCCTGGGTGGCGGAGGCGGGACCTACGAGCAGTACTTC
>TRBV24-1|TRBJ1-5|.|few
CATSDPDSIGQPQHF
TGTGCCACCAGTGATCCTGACAGTATCGGTCAGCCCCAGCATTTT
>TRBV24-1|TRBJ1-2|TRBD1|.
CATSDPYTGDSGYTF
TGTGCCACCAGTGATCCATATACAGGGGATAGTGGCTACACCTTC
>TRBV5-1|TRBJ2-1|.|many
CATSWGETYNEQFF
TGCGCCACCTCCTGGGGGGAAACCTACAATGAGCAGTTCTTC
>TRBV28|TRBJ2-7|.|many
CASSLADIYEQYF
TGTGCCAGCAGTTTGGCCGACATATACGAGCAGTACTTC
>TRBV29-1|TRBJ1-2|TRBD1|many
CSVLTGLLGEGYTF
TGCAGCGTTCTGACAGGGCTACTCGGGGAAGGCTACACCTTC
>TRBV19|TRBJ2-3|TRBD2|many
CASSKREGSTDTQYF
TGTGCCAGTAGTAAGCGGGAGGGTAGCACAGATACGCAGTATTTT
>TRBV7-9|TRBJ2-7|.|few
CASSLDLGVPYEQYF
TGTGCCAGCAGCTTAGATCTGGGTGTCCCCTACGAGCAGTACTTC
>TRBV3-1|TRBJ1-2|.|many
CASSQVGKGGYTF
TGTGCCAGCAGCCAAGTCGGCAAGGGTGGCTACACCTTC
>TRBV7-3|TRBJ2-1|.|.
CASSPGHNEQFF
TGTGCCAGCAGCCCCGGCCACAATGAGCAGTTCTTC
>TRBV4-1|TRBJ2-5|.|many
CASRGGSRAQYF
TGCGCCAGTAGGGGGGGCTCCCGGGCCCAGTACTTC
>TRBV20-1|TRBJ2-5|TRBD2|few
CSAPTSGVYWETQYF
TGCAGTGCACCGACTAGCGGGGTTTATTGGGAGACCCAGTACTTC
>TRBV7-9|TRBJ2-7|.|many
CASSLGGSSSYEQYF
TGTGCCAGCAGCTTGGGGGGCAGCTCCTCCTACGAGCAGTACTTC
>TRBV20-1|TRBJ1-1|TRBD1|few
CSARWTGRNTEAFF
TGCAGTGCTAGATGGACAGGGCGGAACACTGAAGCTTTCTTT
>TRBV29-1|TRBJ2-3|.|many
CSGRASDRTDTQYF
TGCAGCGGAAGAGCTAGCGATCGCACAGATACGCAGTATTTT
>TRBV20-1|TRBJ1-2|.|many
CSARKRQERKVLVYGYTF
TGCAGTGCTAGAAAGAGGCAGGAGCGCAAGGTCCTCGTCTATGGCTACACCTTC
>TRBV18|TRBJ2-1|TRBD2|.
CASSPGTSANNEQFF
TGTGCCAGCTCACCCGGGACTAGCGCGAACAATGAGCAGTTCTTC
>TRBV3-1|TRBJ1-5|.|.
CASSQGDGPQHF
TGTGCCAGCAGCCAAGGCGATGGGCCCCAGCATTTT
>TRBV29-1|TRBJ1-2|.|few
CSVDSSGVRDYGYTF
TGCAGCGTTGATTCGAGCGGGGTTCGGGACTATGGCTACACCTTC
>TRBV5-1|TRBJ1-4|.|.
CASSLGPAGEKLFF
TGCGCCAGCAGTCTGGGACCGGCAGGTGAAAAACTGTTTTTT
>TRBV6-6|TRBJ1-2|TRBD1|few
CASSTRETGTIGGYTF
TGTGCCAGCAGTACAAGGGAGACAGGGACGATCGGCGGCTACACCTTC
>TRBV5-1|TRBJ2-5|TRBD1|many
CASSQTPTGGQETQYF
TGCGCCAGCAGTCAAACGCCCACAGGGGGCCAGGAGACCCAGTACTTC
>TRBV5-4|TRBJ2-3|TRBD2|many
CASSFSVLAGSTDTQYF
TGTGCCAGCAGCTTCAGCGTCCTAGCGGGCTCCACAGATACGCAGTATTTT
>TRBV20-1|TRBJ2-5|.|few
CSAPRRASYQETQYF
TGCAGTGCGCCTCGCAGGGCCTCCTACCAAGAGACCCAGTACTTC
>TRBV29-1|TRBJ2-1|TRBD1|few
CSGGDRGFRSYNEQFF
TGCAGCGGGGGGGACAGGGGGTTTAGGTCCTACAATGAGCAGTTCTTC
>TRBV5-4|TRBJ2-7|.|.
CASSLVSGLSNYEQYF
TGTGCCAGCAGCTTGGTGTCCGGTCTTTCCAACTACGAGCAGTACTTC
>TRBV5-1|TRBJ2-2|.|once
CDSSWDGANTGELFF
TGCGACAGCAGCTGGGACGGCGCGAACACCGGGGAGCTGTTTTTT
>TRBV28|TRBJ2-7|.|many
CASSRYGKSYEQYF
TGTGCCAGCAGTCGGTACGGAAAATCCTACGAGCAGTACTTC
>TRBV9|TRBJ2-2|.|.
CASSLMVGRATGELFF
TGTGCCAGCAGCTTAATGGTGGGGCGCGCCACCGGGGAGCTGTTTTTT
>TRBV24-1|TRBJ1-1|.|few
CATEAGPSAEAFF
TGTGCCACCGAGGCAGGGCCCTCGGCTGAAGCTTTCTTT
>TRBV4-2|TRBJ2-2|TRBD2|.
CASSQPGTSVSAGELFF
TGTGCCAGCAGCCAGCCCGGGACTAGCGTCTCGGCCGGGGAGCTGTTTTTT
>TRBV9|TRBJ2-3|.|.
CASSSRSGDTQYF
TGTGCCAGCAGCTCCCGGTCGGGGGATACGCAGTATTTT
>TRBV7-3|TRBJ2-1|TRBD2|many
CASSPSSLAAINNEQFF
TGTGCCAGCAGCCCCTCCTCACTAGCGGCAATAAACAATGAGCAGTTCTTC
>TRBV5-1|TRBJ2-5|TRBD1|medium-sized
CASSIKGLGQGKETQYF
TGCGCCAGCAGCATAAAAGGACTCGGACAGGGAAAAGAGACCCAGTACTTC
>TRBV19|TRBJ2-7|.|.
CASSTLGDPPYEQYF
TGTGCCAGCTCCACCCTCGGGGACCCTCCCTACGAGCAGTACTTC
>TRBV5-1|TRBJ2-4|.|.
CASSGLAKNIQYF
TGCGCCAGCAGTGGGCTAGCCAAAAACATTCAGTACTTC
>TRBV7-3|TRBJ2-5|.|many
CASSLGSEETQYF
TGTGCCAGCAGCTTAGGTAGCGAAGAGACCCAGTACTTC
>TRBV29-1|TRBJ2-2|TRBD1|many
CSGGQGVAGELFF
TGCAGCGGTGGACAGGGGGTCGCCGGGGAGCTGTTTTTT
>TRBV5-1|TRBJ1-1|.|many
CASSLGSGPNEAFF
TGCGCCAGCAGCTTGGGATCCGGTCCCAATGAAGCTTTCTTT